Following are 15 T cell receptor beta chains from one sample sequenced in a study of neoadjuvant anti-PD-1 for oral cavity cancer. Indicated time point: after neoadjuvant nivolumab, at surgical resection. TCRdb's table, derived via immunoSEQ multiplex PCR, lists solely in-frame clones and lacks some. The sample lists 11,000 to 15,000 clones; more than 65% were seen once. Here the sequenced sample was PBMCs, taken after nivolumab (anti-PD-1) treatment. These receptors were taken from a person aged 40 to 85 with oral cavity squamous cell carcinoma.

This chain links TRBV4-1 with TRBJ2-7; 9 bases are shared with TRBD1. The germline gives CDR1 MGHRA, CDR2 YSYEKL. V gave up 1 base and J gave up 4 bases; unmatched junction bases: 8. The CDR3 contains 16 residues. In nucleotides, the CDR3 is TGCGCCAGCAGCCAAGCTCCTTGGACAGGGGAATACGAGCAGTACTTC. Translating gives CASSQAPWTGEYEQYF.

The V call is TRBV12-2, the J call TRBJ2-3; the table gives TRBD2 as D, unverified against the DNA. TRBV12-2 constitutes a pseudogene. The CDR3 covers 16 residues. CDR3 DNA sequence: TGTGCAAGTCGAATTGGACTAGCGGGGGACACAGATACGCAGTATTTT. Its protein product is CASRIGLAGDTDTQYF.

The chain joins TRBV5-1 to TRBJ2-3; no reliable D call. The germline V and J ends were trimmed by 0 bases and 2 bases, with 7 bases remaining between them. This CDR3 has 14 residues. CDR1 is SGHRS and CDR2 is YFSETQ in the germline V gene. The CDR3 sequence is CASSLGQDTDTQYF. The CDR3 nucleotides read TGCGCCAGCAGCTTGGGCCAGGACACAGATACGCAGTATTTT.

The chain has TRBV30 and TRBJ1-5, with 9 bases matching TRBD1. Trimming took 0 bases from V and 6 from J; bases not matched to a gene: 0. The CDR3 covers 13 residues. The germline V gene encodes CDR1 GTSNPN and CDR2 SVGIG (reference sequence). CDR3 nucleotide sequence: TGTGCCTGGAGTGTACAGGGGGCTCAGCCCCAGCATTTT. Protein sequence: CAWSVQGAQPQHF.

The chain links TRBV30 to TRBJ2-2; 12 bases are shared with TRBD1. V gave up 5 bases and J gave up 1 base; unmatched junction bases: 11. Germline lookup yields CDR1 GTSNPN and CDR2 SVGIG (reference sequence). CDR3 length: 18 residues. This chain's CDR3 is CAWGFRDRGPQNTGELFF. The CDR3 DNA sequence: TGTGCCTGGGGATTCCGGGACAGGGGGCCCCAGAACACCGGGGAGCTGTTTTTT.

The chain combines TRBV11-2 with TRBJ1-2; D gene unclear. Trimming took 2 bases from V and 4 from J, leaving 14 bases between them. Germline CDR1 reads SGHAT; CDR2 reads FQNNGV. This CDR3 is built from 15 residues. CDR3 nucleotide sequence: TGTGCCAGCAGCTTATCGTATCCTTTGGGCTATGGCTACACCTTC. It yields the protein CASSLSYPLGYGYTF.

This clone turned up a few times. The chain recombines TRBV4-2 with TRBJ1-4; tentatively, D is TRBD1 (5 bases). Trimming stripped 1 base from V and 7 bases from J, with 16 bases between. The germline gives CDR1 LGHNA, CDR2 YNFKEQ. The CDR3 sequence is 16 residues long. This CDR3 is CASSQAQGREVEKLFF. The DNA for the CDR3 is TGTGCCAGCAGCCAAGCTCAGGGCAGGGAGGTTGAAAAACTGTTTTTT.

The genes are TRBV7-3 and TRBJ2-7; 12 bases agree with TRBD2. Germline V CDR1 and CDR2: SGHTA, FQGTGA. CDR3 length: 17 residues. V lost 4 bases and J lost 2; bases outside the gene matches: 9. The CDR3 reads CASSSRPTSGGTYEQYF. In DNA, the CDR3 is TGTGCCAGCAGCTCCCGACCTACTAGCGGGGGGACCTACGAGCAGTACTTC.

The chain links TRBV5-8 to TRBJ2-3; D perhaps matches TRBD2 (5 bases). The V and J ends lost 6 bases and 0 bases respectively, with 14 bases between them. This CDR3 comprises 15 residues. CDR1 SGHTS and CDR2 YDEGEE come from the germline V gene. CDR3 coding DNA: TGTGCCAGCAAGAAAGCGGTTACAAGCACAGATACGCAGTATTTT. This sequence encodes CASKKAVTSTDTQYF.

This clone has more than one count but fewer than ten. V and J are TRBV28 and TRBJ1-2; D is undetermined. The V gene's germline CDR1 is MDHEN and CDR2 SYDVKM. V was cut by 5 bases and J by 8 bases, with 12 bases left in between. This CDR3 spans 12 amino acids. In nucleotides, the CDR3 is TGTGCCAGCAGTGCGACATGGGGAGGCTACACCTTC. Its translation is CASSATWGGYTF.

This clone was detected once. The chain employs TRBV5-5 and TRBJ2-7, with D unresolved. The CDR3 is 13 residues long. V was trimmed by 0 bases and J by 3 bases, leaving 7 bases between them. Germline lookup yields CDR1 SGHKS and CDR2 YYEKEE (reference sequence). CDR3: CASSLGADYEQYF. The CDR3 nucleotides are TGTGCCAGCAGCTTGGGGGCCGACTACGAGCAGTACTTC.

This chain links TRBV25-1 with TRBJ2-3; 7 nucleotides align to TRBD2. Germline assignment: CDR1 MGHDK and CDR2 SYGVNS. The V and J ends lost 5 bases and 4 bases, in that order; junction bases with no gene match: 9. There are 15 residues in the CDR3. CDR3 coding DNA: TGTGCCAGCAGTTACTCGGGAGGAGGTGCAGATACGCAGTATTTT. This sequence encodes CASSYSGGGADTQYF. Based on the CDR3 plus reference TRBV25-1 and TRBJ2-3, the full variable domain is EADIYQTPRYLVIGTGKKITLECSQTMGHDKMYWYQQDPGMELHLIHYSYGVNSTEKGDLSSESTVSRIRTEHFPLTLESARPSHTSQYLCASSYSGGGADTQYFGPGTRLTVL.

The chain combines TRBV6-4 with TRBJ2-1; perhaps TRBD1 as D (7 bases). V lost 0 bases to trimming and J lost 6 bases, with 12 bases between them. Germline lookup yields CDR1 MRHNA and CDR2 SNTAGT. CDR3 length: 15 amino acids. The CDR3 is CASSDSGGTVNEQFF. CDR3 nucleotides: TGTGCCAGCAGTGACTCTGGAGGGACAGTCAATGAGCAGTTCTTC.

This clone was counted a single time. V usage is TRBV10-3 and J usage is TRBJ2-3, with D unresolved. V shed 6 bases and J shed 6 bases, with 7 bases lying between them. CDR1 and CDR2 (germline): ENHRY, SYGVKD. The CDR3 is made up of 11 amino acids. Written as DNA, the CDR3 is TGTGCCATCAGCGACTTGGATACGCAGTATTTT. It specifies CAISDLDTQYF.

The rearrangement uses TRBV6-1 and TRBJ2-7; 10 bases are a match to TRBD1. This CDR3 region has 15 residues. Germline loops: CDR1 MNHNS, CDR2 SASEGT. V was pared by 5 bases and J by 7 bases, with 11 bases of the junction left unmatched. The CDR3, as DNA: TGTGCCAGCAGTTGGGGGGGGACAGGGGAGTGGGAGCAGTACTTC. Protein product: CASSWGGTGEWEQYF.